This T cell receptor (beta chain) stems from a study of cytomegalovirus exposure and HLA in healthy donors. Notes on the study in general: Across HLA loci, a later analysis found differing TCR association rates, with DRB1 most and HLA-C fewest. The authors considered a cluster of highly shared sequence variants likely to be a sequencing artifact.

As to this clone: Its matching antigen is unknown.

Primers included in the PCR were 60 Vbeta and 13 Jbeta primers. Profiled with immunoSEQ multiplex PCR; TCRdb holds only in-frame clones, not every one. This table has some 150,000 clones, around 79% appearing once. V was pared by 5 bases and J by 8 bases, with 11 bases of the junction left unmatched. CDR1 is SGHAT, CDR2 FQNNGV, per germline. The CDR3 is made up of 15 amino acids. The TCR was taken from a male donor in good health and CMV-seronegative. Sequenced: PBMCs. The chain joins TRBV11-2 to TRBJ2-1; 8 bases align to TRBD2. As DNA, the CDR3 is TGTGCCAGCAGCCCCCGGGGTAGCGGGGCTGATGAGCAGTTCTTC. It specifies CASSPRGSGADEQFF.